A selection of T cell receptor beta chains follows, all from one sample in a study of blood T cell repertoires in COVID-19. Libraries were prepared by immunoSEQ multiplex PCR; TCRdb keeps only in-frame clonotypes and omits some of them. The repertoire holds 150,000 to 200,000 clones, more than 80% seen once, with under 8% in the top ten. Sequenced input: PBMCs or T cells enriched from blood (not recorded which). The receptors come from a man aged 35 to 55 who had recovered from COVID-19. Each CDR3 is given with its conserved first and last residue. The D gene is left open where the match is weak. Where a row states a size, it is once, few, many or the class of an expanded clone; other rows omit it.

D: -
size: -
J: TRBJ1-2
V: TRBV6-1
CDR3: CASSEDRGLGYGYTF
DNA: TGTGCCAGCAGTGAAGACCGAGGGCTAGGATATGGCTACACCTTC

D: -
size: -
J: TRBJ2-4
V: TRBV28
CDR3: CASSPQQGGTKNIQYF
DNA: TGTGCCAGCAGTCCCCAACAGGGGGGGACCAAAAACATTCAGTACTTC

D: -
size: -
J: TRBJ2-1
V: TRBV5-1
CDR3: CASSLSPGNEQFF
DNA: TGCGCCAGCAGCTTGTCCCCCGGGAATGAGCAGTTCTTC

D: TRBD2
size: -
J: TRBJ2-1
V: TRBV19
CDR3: CASIPSGGYNEQFF
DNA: TGTGCCAGTATCCCTAGCGGGGGATACAATGAGCAGTTCTTC

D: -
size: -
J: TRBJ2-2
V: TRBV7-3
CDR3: CASSLTDTGPGELFF
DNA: TGTGCCAGCAGCTTAACGGATACAGGGCCCGGGGAGCTGTTTTTT

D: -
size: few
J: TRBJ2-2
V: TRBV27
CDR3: CASSLRRTGELFF
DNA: TGTGCCAGCAGTTTAAGGCGGACCGGGGAGCTGTTTTTT

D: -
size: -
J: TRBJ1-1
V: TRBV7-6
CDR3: CASSSGLNTEAFF
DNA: TGTGCCAGCAGCTCCGGGTTGAACACTGAAGCTTTCTTT

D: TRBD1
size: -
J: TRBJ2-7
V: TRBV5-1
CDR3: CASSSPDRGEQYF
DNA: TGCGCCAGCAGCTCCCCGGACAGGGGCGAGCAGTACTTC

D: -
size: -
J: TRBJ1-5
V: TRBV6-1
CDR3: CASSEKYGAGVSSNQPQHF
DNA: TGTGCCAGCAGTGAAAAGTACGGGGCAGGGGTTAGTAGCAATCAGCCCCAGCATTTT

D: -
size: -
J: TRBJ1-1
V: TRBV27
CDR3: CASSLSPGTPLEAFF
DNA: TGTGCCAGCAGTTTAAGCCCCGGGACACCCTTGGAGGCTTTCTTT

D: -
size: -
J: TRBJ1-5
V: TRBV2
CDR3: CASNTGRENQPQHF
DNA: TGTGCCAGCAATACGGGACGGGAGAATCAGCCCCAGCATTTT

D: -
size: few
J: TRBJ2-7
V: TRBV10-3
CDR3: CAITQGRGIYEQYF
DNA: TGTGCCATCACGCAGGGCAGGGGTATATACGAGCAGTACTTC

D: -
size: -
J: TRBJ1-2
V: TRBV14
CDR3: CASSRPKLANYGYTF
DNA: TGTGCCAGCAGCCGCCCCAAGTTAGCTAACTATGGCTACACCTTC

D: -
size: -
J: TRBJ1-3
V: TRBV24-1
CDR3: CATSETGRNTIYF
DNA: TGTGCCACCTCCGAGACAGGACGCAACACCATATATTTT

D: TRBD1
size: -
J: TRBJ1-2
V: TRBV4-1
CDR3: CASSRIGDRDYGYTF
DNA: TGCGCCAGCAGCCGGATAGGGGACAGGGACTATGGCTACACCTTC

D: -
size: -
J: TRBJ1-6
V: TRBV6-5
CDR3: CASSPVQGWNSPLHF
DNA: TGTGCCAGCAGTCCGGTGCAGGGCTGGAATTCACCCCTCCACTTT

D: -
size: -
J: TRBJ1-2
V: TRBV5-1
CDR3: CASSLDGRGNYGYTF
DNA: TGCGCCAGCAGCTTGGACGGCAGGGGAAACTATGGCTACACCTTC

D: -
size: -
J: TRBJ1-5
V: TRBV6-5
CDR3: CASEVSPNQPQHF
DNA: TGTGCCTCTGAGGTTTCCCCCAATCAGCCCCAGCATTTT

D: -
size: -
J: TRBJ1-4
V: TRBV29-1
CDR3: CSVLDRAYNEKLFF
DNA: TGCAGCGTTCTCGACAGAGCCTATAATGAAAAACTGTTTTTT

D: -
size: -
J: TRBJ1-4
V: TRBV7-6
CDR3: CASSLVRGGRSSNEKLFF
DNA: TGTGCCAGCAGCTTAGTTCGTGGAGGGAGGTCGAGTAATGAAAAACTGTTTTTT

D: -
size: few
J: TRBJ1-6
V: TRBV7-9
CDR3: CASSSPDSENSPLHF
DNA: TGTGCCAGCAGCTCCCCGGACAGCGAGAATTCACCCCTCCACTTT

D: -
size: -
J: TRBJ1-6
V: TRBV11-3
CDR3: CASSEGSTNSPLHF
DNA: TGTGCCAGCAGCGAGGGATCTACGAATTCACCCCTCCACTTT

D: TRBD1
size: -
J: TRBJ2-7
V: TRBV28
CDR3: CATRQGATNEQYF
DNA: TGTGCCACCCGACAGGGGGCGACGAACGAGCAGTACTTC

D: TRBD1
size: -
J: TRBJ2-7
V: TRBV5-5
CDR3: CASSPWDRAYEQYF
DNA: TGTGCCAGCAGCCCCTGGGACAGGGCCTACGAGCAGTACTTC

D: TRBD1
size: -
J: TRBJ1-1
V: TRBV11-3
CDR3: CASSLRGQHGPEAFF
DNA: TGTGCCAGCAGCTTAAGGGGGCAGCATGGCCCTGAAGCTTTCTTT

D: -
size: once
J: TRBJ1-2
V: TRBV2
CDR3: CASTAENYGYTF
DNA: TGTGCCAGCACGGCGGAAAACTATGGCTACACCTTC

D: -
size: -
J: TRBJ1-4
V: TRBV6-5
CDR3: CASSLAGGVGEKLFF
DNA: TGTGCCAGCAGCCTGGCGGGGGGAGTTGGCGAAAAACTGTTTTTT

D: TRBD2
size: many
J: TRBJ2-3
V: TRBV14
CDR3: CASSQEPSGERTDTQYF
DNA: TGTGCCAGCAGCCAAGAGCCTAGCGGAGAGCGCACAGATACGCAGTATTTT

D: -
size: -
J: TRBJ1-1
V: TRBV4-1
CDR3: CASSQDLLEGWGTEAFF
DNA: TGCGCCAGCAGCCAAGATCTTTTGGAGGGCTGGGGCACTGAAGCTTTCTTT

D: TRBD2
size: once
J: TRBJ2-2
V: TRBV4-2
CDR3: CASSQALAGGNTGELFF
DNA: TGTGCCAGCAGCCAAGCCCTAGCGGGAGGTAACACCGGGGAGCTGTTTTTT

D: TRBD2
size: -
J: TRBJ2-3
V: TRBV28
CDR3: CASSGGGGKYF
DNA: TGTGCCAGCAGTGGGGGGGGAGGAAAGTATTTT

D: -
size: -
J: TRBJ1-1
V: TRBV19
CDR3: CASSPQGNEAFF
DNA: TGTGCCAGTAGCCCCCAGGGTAATGAGGCTTTCTTT

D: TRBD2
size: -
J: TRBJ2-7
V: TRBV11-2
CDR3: CASSSPGGSSYEQYF
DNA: TGTGCCAGCAGTTCACCCGGCGGGAGCTCCTACGAGCAGTACTTC

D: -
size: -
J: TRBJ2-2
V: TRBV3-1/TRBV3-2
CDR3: CASSQEGLNTGELFF
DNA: TGTGCCAGCAGCCAAGAGGGCTTGAACACCGGGGAGCTGTTTTTT

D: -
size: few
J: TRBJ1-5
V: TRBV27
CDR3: CASSLSSTGSQPQHF
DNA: TGTGCCAGCAGTTTATCATCTACAGGTAGTCAGCCCCAGCATTTT

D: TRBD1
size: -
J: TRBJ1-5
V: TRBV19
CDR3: CASSMGQTYSNQPQHF
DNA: TGTGCCAGTAGTATGGGACAGACCTATAGCAATCAGCCCCAGCATTTT

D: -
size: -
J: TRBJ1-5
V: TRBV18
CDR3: CASSPFIDGAGNQPQHF
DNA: TGTGCCAGCTCACCATTTATCGACGGTGCCGGGAATCAGCCCCAGCATTTT

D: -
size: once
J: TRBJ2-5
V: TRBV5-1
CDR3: CASSLRRGGETQYF
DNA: TGCGCCAGCAGCTTGCGCAGGGGTGGGGAGACCCAGTACTTC

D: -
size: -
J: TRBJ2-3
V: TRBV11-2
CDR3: CASSLGGGTDTQYF
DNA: TGTGCCAGCAGCTTAGGGGGCGGCACAGATACGCAGTATTTT

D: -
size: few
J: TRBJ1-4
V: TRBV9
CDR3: CASSVATGGTNEKLFF
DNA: TGTGCCAGCAGCGTAGCTACGGGAGGGACTAATGAAAAACTGTTTTTT

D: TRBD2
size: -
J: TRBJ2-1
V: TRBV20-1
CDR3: CSASGLAGSYNEQFF
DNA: TGCAGTGCTAGTGGTCTAGCGGGATCCTACAATGAGCAGTTCTTC

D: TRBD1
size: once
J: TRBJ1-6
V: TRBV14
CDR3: CASSWTGGSPLHF
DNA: TGTGCCAGCAGCTGGACAGGTGGATCACCCCTCCACTTT

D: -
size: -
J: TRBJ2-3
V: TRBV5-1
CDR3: CASTGGGSTDTQYF
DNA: TGCGCCAGCACGGGTGGGGGCAGCACAGATACGCAGTATTTT

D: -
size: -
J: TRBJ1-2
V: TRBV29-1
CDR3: CSARFRDSPYGYTF
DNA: TGCAGCGCACGATTCCGGGACTCCCCCTATGGCTACACCTTC

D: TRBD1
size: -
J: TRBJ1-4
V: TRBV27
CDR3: CASSPRQGAVNEKLFF
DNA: TGTGCCAGCAGCCCGCGACAGGGGGCCGTGAATGAAAAACTGTTTTTT

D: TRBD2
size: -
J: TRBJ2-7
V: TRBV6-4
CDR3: CASSPLADSGAEQYF
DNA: TGTGCCAGCAGCCCTCTAGCGGATTCTGGGGCCGAGCAGTACTTC

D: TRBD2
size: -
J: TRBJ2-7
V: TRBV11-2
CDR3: CASSLGRGIYEQYF
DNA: TGTGCCAGCAGCTTGGGGCGGGGGATCTACGAGCAGTACTTC

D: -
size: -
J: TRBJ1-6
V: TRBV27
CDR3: CASTRSSYNSPLHF
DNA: TGTGCCAGCACAAGGAGCTCCTATAATTCACCCCTCCACTTT

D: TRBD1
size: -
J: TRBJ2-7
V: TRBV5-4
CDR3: CASSLGGTGSYEQYF
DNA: TGTGCCAGCAGCTTAGGAGGGACAGGGTCCTACGAGCAGTACTTC

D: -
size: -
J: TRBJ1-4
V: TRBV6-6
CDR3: CASRGLTGLGEKLFF
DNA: TGTGCCAGCAGGGGGTTGACAGGTCTAGGTGAAAAACTGTTTTTT

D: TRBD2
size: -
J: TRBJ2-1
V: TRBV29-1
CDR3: CSVSGVGYNEQFF
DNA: TGCAGCGTTAGCGGGGTAGGGTACAATGAGCAGTTCTTC

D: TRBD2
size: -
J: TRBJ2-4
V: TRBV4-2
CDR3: CASSQDQAGGIQYF
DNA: TGTGCCAGCAGCCAAGATCAGGCGGGGGGCATTCAGTACTTC

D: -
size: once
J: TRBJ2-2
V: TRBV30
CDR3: CAWIGGTNTGELFF
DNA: TGTGCCTGGATTGGTGGGACTAACACCGGGGAGCTGTTTTTT

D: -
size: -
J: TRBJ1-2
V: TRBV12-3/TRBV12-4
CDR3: CASSLGTGFGYTF
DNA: TGTGCCAGCAGTTTGGGTACAGGGTTTGGCTACACCTTC

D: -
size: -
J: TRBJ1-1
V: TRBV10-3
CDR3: CAISEAKNTGTRGTEAFF
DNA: TGTGCCATCAGTGAGGCAAAGAACACAGGGACCCGGGGCACTGAAGCTTTCTTT

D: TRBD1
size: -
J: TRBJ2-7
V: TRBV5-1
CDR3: CASSLTGTYEQYF
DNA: TGCGCCAGCAGTCTGACAGGGACCTACGAGCAGTACTTC

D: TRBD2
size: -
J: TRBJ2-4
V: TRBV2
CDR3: CASSEYVAGGAKNIQYF
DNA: TGTGCCAGCAGTGAATACGTAGCGGGAGGGGCCAAAAACATTCAGTACTTC

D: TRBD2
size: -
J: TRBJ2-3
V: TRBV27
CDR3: CASSFGLAGADTQYF
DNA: TGTGCCAGCAGTTTTGGGCTAGCGGGAGCAGATACGCAGTATTTT

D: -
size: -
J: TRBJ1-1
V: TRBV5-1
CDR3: CASRIKTEMNTEAFF
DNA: TGCGCCAGCAGAATAAAGACAGAAATGAACACTGAAGCTTTCTTT